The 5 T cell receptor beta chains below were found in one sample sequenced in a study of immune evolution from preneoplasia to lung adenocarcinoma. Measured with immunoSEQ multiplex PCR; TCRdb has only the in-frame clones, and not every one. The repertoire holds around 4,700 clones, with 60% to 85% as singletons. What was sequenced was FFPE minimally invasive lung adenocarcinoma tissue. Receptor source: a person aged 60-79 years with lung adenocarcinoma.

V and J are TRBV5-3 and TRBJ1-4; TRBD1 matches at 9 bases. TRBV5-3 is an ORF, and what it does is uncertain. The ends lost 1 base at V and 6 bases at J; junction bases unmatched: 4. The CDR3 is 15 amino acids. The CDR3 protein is CARSLRDRDDEKLFF. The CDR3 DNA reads TGTGCCAGAAGCTTGAGGGACAGGGATGATGAAAAACTGTTTTTT.

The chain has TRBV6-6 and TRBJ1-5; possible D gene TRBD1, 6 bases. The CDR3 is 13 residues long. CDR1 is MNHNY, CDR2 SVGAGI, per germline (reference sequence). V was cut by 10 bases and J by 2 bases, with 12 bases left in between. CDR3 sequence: CANTGIRNQPQHF. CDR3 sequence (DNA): TGTGCCAACACAGGGATCCGCAATCAGCCCCAGCATTTT.

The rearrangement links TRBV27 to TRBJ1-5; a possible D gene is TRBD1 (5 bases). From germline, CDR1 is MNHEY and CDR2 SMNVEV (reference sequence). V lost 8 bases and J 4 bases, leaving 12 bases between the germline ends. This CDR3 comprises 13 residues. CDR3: CASLPGGNQPQHF. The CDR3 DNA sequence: TGTGCCAGCCTCCCGGGGGGAAATCAGCCCCAGCATTTT.

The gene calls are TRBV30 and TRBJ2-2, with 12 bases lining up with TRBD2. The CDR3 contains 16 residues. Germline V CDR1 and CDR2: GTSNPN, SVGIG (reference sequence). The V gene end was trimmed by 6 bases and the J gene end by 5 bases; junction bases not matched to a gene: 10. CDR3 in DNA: TGTGCCTGCACGACTAGCGGGAGTAGAGGGACCGGGGAGCTGTTTTTT. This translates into CACTTSGSRGTGELFF.

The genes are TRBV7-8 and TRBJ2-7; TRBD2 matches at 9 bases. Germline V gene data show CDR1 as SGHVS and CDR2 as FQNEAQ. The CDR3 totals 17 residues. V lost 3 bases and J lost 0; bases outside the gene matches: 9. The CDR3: CASSLSREGVSSYEQYF. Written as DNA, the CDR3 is TGTGCCAGCAGCTTGTCGCGGGAGGGTGTCAGCTCCTACGAGCAGTACTTC.